These 10 T cell receptor beta chains came from one sample sequenced in a study of cytomegalovirus exposure and HLA in healthy donors. Researchers ran the PCR with 60 Vbeta and 13 Jbeta primers. The protocol was immunoSEQ multiplex PCR, while the TCRdb copy is restricted to in-frame clones and leaves out a portion. Among approximately 110,000 clones, roughly 71% were seen once, and the ten largest hold 5.4%. Input material: PBMCs. Source of these receptors: a woman in her 70s in good health and CMV-seropositive.

J is TRBJ2-5 and V is TRBV7-9; no clear D. The CDR3 extends over 12 amino acids. The ends were cut back, 2 bases at V and 2 bases at J, with 3 bases in the middle. Germline CDR1 is SEHNR and CDR2 is FQNEAQ (reference sequence). CDR3 amino acids: CASSLHQETQYF. The CDR3 DNA reads TGTGCCAGCAGCTTACATCAAGAGACCCAGTACTTC.

The genes are TRBV6-5 and TRBJ2-7; weak D call: TRBD1 (5 bases). This CDR3 has 14 amino acids. Germline-derived CDR1 and CDR2 are MNHEY and SVGAGI. Trimming removed 3 bases from V and 1 base from J, with 10 bases in between. The chain's CDR3 is CASSYFQGSYEQYF. CDR3 sequence (DNA): TGTGCCAGCAGTTATTTTCAGGGTTCCTACGAGCAGTACTTC.

This chain links TRBV7-9 with TRBJ1-1; TRBD1 matches 9 bases. V was clipped by 1 base and J by 1 base; unmatched bases: 4. Germline CDR1 is SEHNR and CDR2 is FQNEAQ (reference sequence). This CDR3 contains 16 residues. The CDR3 DNA sequence: TGTGCCAGCAGCTTAGTGGGACAGGGAGCGAACACTGAAGCTTTCTTT. It translates to CASSLVGQGANTEAFF.

V usage is TRBV7-9 and J usage is TRBJ1-5; perhaps TRBD1 as D (6 bases). With 5 bases removed from V and 3 bases from J, the gap between germline ends came to 11 bases. The length of the CDR3 is 14 residues. Germline V CDR1 and CDR2: SEHNR, FQNEAQ (reference sequence). CDR3 region: CASSIQGSNQPQHF. The CDR3 coding sequence is TGTGCCAGCAGCATACAGGGTTCCAATCAGCCCCAGCATTTT.

The chain employs TRBV4-1 and TRBJ1-5; TRBD1 aligns across 8 bases. Germline lookup yields CDR1 MGHRA and CDR2 YSYEKL. The CDR3 has 16 amino acids. Trimming at V came to 1 base and at J to 5 bases, leaving 7 bases not matched to a gene. The CDR3 region is CASSQVGQGLHQPQHF. For the CDR3, the DNA is TGCGCCAGCAGCCAAGTTGGACAGGGCCTACATCAGCCCCAGCATTTT.

V is TRBV29-1 and J is TRBJ1-2; 7 bases match TRBD1. Germline assignment: CDR1 SQVTM and CDR2 ANQGSEA. The CDR3 spans 15 residues. Trimming at V came to 2 bases and at J to 4 bases, leaving 10 bases not matched to a gene. CDR3: CSVEPMTGFGYGYTF. CDR3 coding DNA: TGCAGCGTTGAACCGATGACAGGGTTCGGCTATGGCTACACCTTC.

In this sample, this clone turned up a few times. CDR3 in DNA: TGTGCCAGCAGCTTAGATCCTAGCCACTATGAGCAGTTCTTC. Amino acid sequence: CASSLDPSHYEQFF. The chain employs TRBV11-2 and TRBJ2-1; possibly TRBD2 for D (5 bases). Germline-derived CDR1 and CDR2 are SGHAT and FQNNGV. The CDR3 runs 14 residues. Trimming shortened V by 0 bases and J by 8 bases, and 11 bases separated the two germline ends.

This chain connects TRBV28 to TRBJ2-1; no reliable D call. In germline, CDR1 is MDHEN, CDR2 SYDVKM. This CDR3 spans 13 amino acids. V shed 3 bases and J shed 5 bases, with 8 bases lying between them. The CDR3 region is CASSLANDNEQFF. CDR3 coding DNA: TGTGCCAGCAGTTTGGCCAATGACAATGAGCAGTTCTTC. Full variable domain (missing parts from reference TRBV28 and TRBJ2-1): DVKVTQSSRYLVKRTGEKVFLECVQDMDHENMFWYRQDPGLGLRLIYFSYDVKMKEKGDIPEGYSVSREKKERFSLILESASTNQTSMYLCASSLANDNEQFFGPGTRLTVL.

The V call is TRBV7-2, the J call TRBJ1-2, with 7 bases identical to TRBD1. This CDR3 contains 14 residues. The J segment lost 5 bases and the V segment lost 2 bases, leaving 5 bases of the junction unmatched. Germline V gene sequence: CDR1 SGHTA, CDR2 FQGNSA. The chain's CDR3 is CASSLNPGGYGYTF. The CDR3 DNA reads TGTGCCAGCAGCTTAAACCCAGGGGGGTATGGCTACACCTTC.

The chain employs TRBV9 and TRBJ2-7; 7 bases agree with TRBD1. The CDR3 contains 14 residues. V was clipped by 7 bases and J by 2 bases; unmatched bases: 9. Germline V gene sequence: CDR1 SGDLS, CDR2 YYNGEE. CDR3 nucleotides: TGTGCCAGCGGCCGGGACAGTACGACCTACGAGCAGTACTTC. It codes for CASGRDSTTYEQYF.